Below, one T cell receptor beta chain is given with its context. In its sample, this clonotype was seen once. The target of this receptor is not known. Per-nucleotide qualities are absent, and no much larger clonotype sits a single base away. One read yields weak evidence. Peripheral blood CD8+ and CD4+ T cells from healthy donors, Susac syndrome patients and multiple sclerosis patients were profiled using high-throughput TCR beta sequencing. The Susac syndrome patients fulfilled recently defined diagnostic criteria for definite or probable disease. Bulk CD8+ and CD4+ T cells were purified by magnetic negative isolation, whereas CD8+ TEMRA cells were enriched by FACS. Blood was collected in EDTA tubes and processed within 24 hours, with PBMCs isolated through density gradient centrifugation. PBMCs destined for TCR sequencing were cryopreserved in liquid nitrogen and later thawed in a 37 °C water bath. The sorted or isolated CD4+, CD8+ and CD8+ TEMRA cells had a purity of 90% or higher.

These data are taken from a study of CD8 T cells in Susac syndrome (dated by TCRdb to between 2019 and 2020). Background on the whole study: Among the sequenced Susac syndrome patients, 5 or 6 had clinically active disease and eight were in clinical remission. At blood withdrawal, Susac syndrome patients were therapy-naive, treated with corticosteroids (with IVIg additionally given to some), or treated with IVIg alone. Repertoire sequencing was used to test whether CD8+ T cell activation and differentiation in Susac syndrome was antigen driven. The study at large found these results: The CD4+ T cell repertoire of patients with Susac syndrome showed no detectable clonal expansion. The number of individuals in the TCR sequencing and HLA analysis was recognized as being relatively small.

Unmatched junction bases come to 5, with V trimmed by 0 bases and J by 6 bases. As encoded in the germline V gene (reference sequence), CDR1 is LNHNV while CDR2 is YYDKDF. The cysteine opens and the phenylalanine closes a CDR3 of 15 amino acids. CDR3 DNA is the only sequence kept; it has 45 bases, read in frame from the first base. RNA was extracted using the RNeasy kit, and about 0.5 to 1 ug of the RNA was reverse transcribed with random hexamers. The immunoSEQ multiplex PCR assay, which covers 54 Vbeta and 13 Jbeta segments, was used to amplify TCR beta CDR3 regions. To correct PCR amplification bias, a synthetic template baseline was used for both primer optimization and computational correction. Turning to the authors' computational methods: Reads were assigned to V, D and J genes according to IMGT and analyzed in immunoSEQ Analyzer, with only productive sequences retained. Clonality was calculated as one minus the Shannon entropy normalized by log2 of the number of productive unique sequences. Public and private clones were assessed among the 100 most prevalent clones of each patient and control. Clones were defined as Susac-specific if absent from the healthy and MS cohorts, from some 1,000 published viral clones and from other ImmuneACCESS disease sequences. In-frame beta chains were kept once TCRdb had trimmed the public reads at Q25 with fastp and called clones with MiXCR. Duplicate CDR3 protein sequences are folded into a single record with the most common DNA and genes. What appears here as the V and J calls and clone size reflects TCRdb's work, not the paper's. In all, the sample holds some 96,000 distinct CDR3 sequences, and roughly 94% of those were seen once. The ten largest clonotypes hold more than 0.3% of the sample.

The receptor's source is a human donor with Susac syndrome. Sequenced: CD4+ T cells from PBMCs. The chain was built from TRBV15 and TRBJ1-5; TRBD1 matches 7 bases in the middle. CDR3 protein: CATSRDRGTAQPQHF. The nucleotide sequence is given as TGTGCCACCAGCAGAGATAGGGGGACAGCTCAGCCCCAGCATTTT. Supplemented by the reference TRBV15 and TRBJ1-5 proteins around the CDR3, the complete variable domain is DAMVIQNPRYQVTQFGKPVTLSCSQTLNHNVMYWYQQKSSQAPKLLFHYYDKDFNNEADTPDNFQSRRPNTSFCFLDIRSPGLGDTAMYLCATSRDRGTAQPQHFGDGTRLSIL.